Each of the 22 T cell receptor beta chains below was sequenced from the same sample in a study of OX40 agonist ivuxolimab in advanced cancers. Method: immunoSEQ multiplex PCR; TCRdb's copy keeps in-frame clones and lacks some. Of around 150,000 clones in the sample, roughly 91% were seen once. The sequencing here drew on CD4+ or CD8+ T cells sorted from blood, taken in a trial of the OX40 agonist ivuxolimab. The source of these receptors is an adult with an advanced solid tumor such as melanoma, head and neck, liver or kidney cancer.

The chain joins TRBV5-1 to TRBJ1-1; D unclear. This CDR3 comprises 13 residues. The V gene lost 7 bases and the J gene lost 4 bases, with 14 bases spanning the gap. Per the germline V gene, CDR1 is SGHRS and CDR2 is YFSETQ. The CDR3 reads CASRPPEVTEAFF. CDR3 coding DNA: TGCGCCAGCCGACCCCCGGAGGTCACTGAAGCTTTCTTT.

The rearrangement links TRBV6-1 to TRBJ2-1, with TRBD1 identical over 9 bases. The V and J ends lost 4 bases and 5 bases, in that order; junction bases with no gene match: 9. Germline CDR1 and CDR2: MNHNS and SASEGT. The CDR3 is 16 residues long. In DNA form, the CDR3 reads TGTGCCAGCAGTGGCCCCGGGACAGGGAGAAACAATGAGCAGTTCTTC. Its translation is CASSGPGTGRNNEQFF.

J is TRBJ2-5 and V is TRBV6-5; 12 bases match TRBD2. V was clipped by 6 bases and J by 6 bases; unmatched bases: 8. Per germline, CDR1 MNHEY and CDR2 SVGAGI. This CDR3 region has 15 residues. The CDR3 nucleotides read TGTGCCAGCAGACCCGGACTAGCGGGAAGGAAGACCCAGTACTTC. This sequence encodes CASRPGLAGRKTQYF.

The CDR3 loop is CASSAIYSGGEGETQYF. DNA for the CDR3: TGTGCCAGCAGTGCGATCTACAGTGGGGGTGAGGGAGAGACCCAGTACTTC. The chain employs TRBV6-1 and TRBJ2-5, with D possibly being TRBD1 or TRBD2 (5 bases each). The CDR3 has 17 residues. CDR1 and CDR2 (germline): MNHNS, SASEGT. The V gene lost 4 bases and the J gene lost 4 bases, with 22 bases spanning the gap.

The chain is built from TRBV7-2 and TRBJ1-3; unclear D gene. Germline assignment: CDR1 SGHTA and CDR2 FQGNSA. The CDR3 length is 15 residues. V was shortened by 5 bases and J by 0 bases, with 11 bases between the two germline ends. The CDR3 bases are TGTGCCAGCAGCCCTTTGGCAGTCTCTGGAAACACCATATATTTT. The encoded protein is CASSPLAVSGNTIYF.

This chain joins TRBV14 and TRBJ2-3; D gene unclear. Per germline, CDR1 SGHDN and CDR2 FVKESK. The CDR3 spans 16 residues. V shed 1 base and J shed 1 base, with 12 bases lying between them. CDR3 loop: CASSQGFVVGTDTQYF. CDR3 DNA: TGTGCCAGCAGCCAAGGCTTTGTCGTGGGCACAGATACGCAGTATTTT.

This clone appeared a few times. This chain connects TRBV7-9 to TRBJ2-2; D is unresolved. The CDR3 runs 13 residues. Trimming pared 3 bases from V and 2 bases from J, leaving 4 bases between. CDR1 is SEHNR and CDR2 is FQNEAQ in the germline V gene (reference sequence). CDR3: CASSFSNTGELFF. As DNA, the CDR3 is TGTGCCAGCAGCTTCAGCAACACCGGGGAGCTGTTTTTT.

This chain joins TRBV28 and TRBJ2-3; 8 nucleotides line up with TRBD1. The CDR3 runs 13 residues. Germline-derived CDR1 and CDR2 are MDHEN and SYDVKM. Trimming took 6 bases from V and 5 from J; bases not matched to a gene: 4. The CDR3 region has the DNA TGTGCCAGCAGCAGGGGGCATCAAGATACGCAGTATTTT. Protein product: CASSRGHQDTQYF.

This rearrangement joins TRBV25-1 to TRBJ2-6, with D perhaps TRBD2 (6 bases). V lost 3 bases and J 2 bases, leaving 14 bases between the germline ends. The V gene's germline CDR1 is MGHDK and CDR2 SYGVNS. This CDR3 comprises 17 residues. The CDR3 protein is CASSEYGGGPGANVLTF. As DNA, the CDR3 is TGTGCCAGCAGTGAGTATGGCGGAGGGCCTGGGGCCAACGTCCTGACTTTC.

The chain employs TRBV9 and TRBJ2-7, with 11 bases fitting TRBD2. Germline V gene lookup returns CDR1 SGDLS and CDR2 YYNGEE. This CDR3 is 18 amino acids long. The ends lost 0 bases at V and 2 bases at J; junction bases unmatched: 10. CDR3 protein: CASSVGPGGLAATYEQYF. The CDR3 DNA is TGTGCCAGCAGCGTAGGGCCCGGGGGACTAGCGGCGACCTACGAGCAGTACTTC.

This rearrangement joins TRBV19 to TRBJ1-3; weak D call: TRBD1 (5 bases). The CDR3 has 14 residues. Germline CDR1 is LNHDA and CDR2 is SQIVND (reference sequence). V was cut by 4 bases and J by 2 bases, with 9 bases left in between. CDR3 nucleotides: TGTGCCAGTAGTAATCAGGGCGCTGGAAACACCATATATTTT. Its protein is CASSNQGAGNTIYF.

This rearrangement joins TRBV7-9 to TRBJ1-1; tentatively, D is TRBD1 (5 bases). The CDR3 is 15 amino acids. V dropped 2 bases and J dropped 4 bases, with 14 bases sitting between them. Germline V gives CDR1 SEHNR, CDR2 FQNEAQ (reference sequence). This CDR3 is CASSLRALGGTEAFF. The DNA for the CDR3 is TGTGCCAGCAGCTTAAGGGCCCTCGGGGGCACTGAAGCTTTCTTT.

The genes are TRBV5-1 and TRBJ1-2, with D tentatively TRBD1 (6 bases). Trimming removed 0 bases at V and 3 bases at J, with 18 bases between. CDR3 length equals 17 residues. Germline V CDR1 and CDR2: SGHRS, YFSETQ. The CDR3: CASSLGSGVSEYYGYTF. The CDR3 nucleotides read TGCGCCAGCAGCTTGGGTTCAGGGGTTAGTGAGTACTATGGCTACACCTTC.

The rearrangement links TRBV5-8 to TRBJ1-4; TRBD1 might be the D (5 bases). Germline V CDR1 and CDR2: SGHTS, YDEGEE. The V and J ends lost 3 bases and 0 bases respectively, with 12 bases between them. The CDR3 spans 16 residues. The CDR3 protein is CASSWGGISTNEKLFF. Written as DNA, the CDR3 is TGTGCCAGCAGCTGGGGGGGGATATCAACTAATGAAAAACTGTTTTTT.

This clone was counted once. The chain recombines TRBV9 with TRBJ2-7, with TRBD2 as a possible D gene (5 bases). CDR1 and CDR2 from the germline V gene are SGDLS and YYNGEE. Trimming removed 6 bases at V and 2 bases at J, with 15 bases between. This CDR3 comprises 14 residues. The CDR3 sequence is CASTAGNGPYEQYF. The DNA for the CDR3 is TGTGCCAGCACCGCGGGTAACGGACCCTACGAGCAGTACTTC.

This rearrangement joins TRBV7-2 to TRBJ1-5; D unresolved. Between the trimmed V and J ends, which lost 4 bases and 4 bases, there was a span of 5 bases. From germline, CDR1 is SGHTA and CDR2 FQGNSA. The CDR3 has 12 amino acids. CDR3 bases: TGTGCCAGCAGCTCACCGAATCAGCCCCAGCATTTT. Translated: CASSSPNQPQHF.

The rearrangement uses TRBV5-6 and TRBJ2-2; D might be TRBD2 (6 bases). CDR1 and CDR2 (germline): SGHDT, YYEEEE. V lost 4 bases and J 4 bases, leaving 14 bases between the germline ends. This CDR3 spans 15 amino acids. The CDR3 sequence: CASSLRDSPTGELFF. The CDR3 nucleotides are TGTGCCAGCAGCCTCCGGGACTCACCCACCGGGGAGCTGTTTTTT.

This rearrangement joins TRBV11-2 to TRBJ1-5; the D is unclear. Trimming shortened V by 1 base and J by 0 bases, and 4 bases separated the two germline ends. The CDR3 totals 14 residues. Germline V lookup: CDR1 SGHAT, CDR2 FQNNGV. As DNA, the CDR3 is TGTGCCAGCAGCTTAGGATATAGCAATCAGCCCCAGCATTTT. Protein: CASSLGYSNQPQHF.

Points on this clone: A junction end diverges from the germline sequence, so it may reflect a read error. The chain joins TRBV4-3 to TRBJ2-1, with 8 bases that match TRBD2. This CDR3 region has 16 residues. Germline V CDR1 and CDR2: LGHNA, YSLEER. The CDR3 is CASSKDLLAGLNEQFF. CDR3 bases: TGCGCCAGCAGCAAAGACCTCCTAGCGGGTCTCAATGAGCAGTTCTTC.

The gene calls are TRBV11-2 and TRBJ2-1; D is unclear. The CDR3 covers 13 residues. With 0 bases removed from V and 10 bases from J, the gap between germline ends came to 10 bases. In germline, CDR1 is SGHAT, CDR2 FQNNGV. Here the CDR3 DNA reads TGTGCCAGCAGCTTAGATTTAAGGCGCGAGCAGTTCTTC. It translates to CASSLDLRREQFF.

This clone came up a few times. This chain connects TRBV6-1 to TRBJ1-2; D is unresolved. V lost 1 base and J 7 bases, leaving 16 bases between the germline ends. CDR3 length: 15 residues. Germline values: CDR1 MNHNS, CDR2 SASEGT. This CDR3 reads CASSEGLRPAGGYTF. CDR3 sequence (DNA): TGTGCCAGCAGTGAAGGGTTGCGGCCCGCTGGTGGCTACACCTTC.

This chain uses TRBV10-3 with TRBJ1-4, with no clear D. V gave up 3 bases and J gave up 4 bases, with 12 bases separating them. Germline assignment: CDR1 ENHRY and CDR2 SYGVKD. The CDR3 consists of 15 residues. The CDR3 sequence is CAISDGGQINEKLFF. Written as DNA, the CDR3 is TGTGCCATCAGTGATGGCGGCCAAATTAATGAAAAACTGTTTTTT.